This T cell receptor beta chain was captured by sequencing in a study of technical replicates of blood from several donors. This CDR3 has 14 residues. CDR1 is MDHEN, CDR2 SYDVKM, per germline. J was trimmed by 2 bases and V by 8 bases; bases with no gene match: 9. Clones were read by immunoSEQ multiplex PCR, and TCRdb kept only the in-frame ones, dropping some. Seen here are about 100,000 clones, 96% observed once, and the top ten hold approximately 0.2%. Sample: T cells isolated from PBMCs. The sequence was obtained from a human donor in good health. J is TRBJ2-7 and V is TRBV28, with 7 bases lining up with TRBD1. The CDR3 nucleotides are TGTGCCAGCTGGGGACAGTTAACTACCTACGAGCAGTACTTC. Protein sequence: CASWGQLTTYEQYF.